This TCR beta chain derives from a study of blood T cell repertoires in COVID-19 (TCRdb year 2020). For context, the study as a whole: Samples from collaborators originated in the United States, Italy and Spain and spanned both the acute and convalescent phases of COVID-19. The material from the prospective study consisted of cDNA or gDNA derived from T cells, B-cell-depleted T cells, or PBMCs. The dataset comprised deeply sampled blood TCRbeta repertoires from subjects exposed to, actively infected with, or recovered from COVID-19. The repertoires were made available in a free public database intended to serve as a resource for research on the immune response to SARS-CoV-2. The samples were drawn from the first 160 participants of the ongoing ImmuneRACE study and from more than 1,000 subjects provided by 6 global collaborators. Sample metadata almost always included a de-identified subject ID, COVID-19 status, age in years and sex. Where HLA class I and class II types were available, the types were taken from metadata supplied by the sample provider, not from assay-based typing.

Broad study findings and their caveats: How much clinical and demographic metadata was included differed by source and by participant, and the metadata was provided uncurated.

TCRbeta CDR3 regions were amplified from genomic DNA using the immunoSEQ Assay, a bias-controlled multiplex PCR. From the authors' description of their analysis: The number of nucleated cells in each sample was estimated from the amplification of reference gene primers within the assay. Sequence reads were collapsed and filtered to measure the absolute abundance of every unique TCRbeta CDR3 rearrangement. For each sample, productive Simpson clonality was calculated as the square root of Simpson's diversity index over productive rearrangements. The clones in this table, taken by TCRdb from immuneACCESS, are in-frame only. Not every clone is retained; where verified, under half of the shortfall comes from an unresolved V gene, and the cause of the rest is unknown. V, J and clone size were drawn from that table, and D and trimming were deduced from the DNA. The sample profile shows some 87,000 clones; about four fifths of them were found once. Less than 40% of the sample is held by the ten biggest clonotypes.

Whole blood was collected in K2EDTA tubes by collaborating institutions according to the institutions' own protocols. For TCRbeta analysis, collaborators shipped samples as frozen whole blood, isolated PBMCs, or DNA extracted from either of those sample types. This clone was counted only a few times. The antigen it recognizes is unknown. It has no much larger one-base neighbor in the sample; base qualities were not kept. This TCR was recovered from a man of 80 years or more with active or convalescent COVID-19. Sequencing used peripheral blood.

The CDR3 in this case is CASSPQGQGNGEQFF. The sequenced DNA is TGTGCCAGCAGCCCCCAGGGACAGGGTAACGGTGAGCAGTTCTTC. This chain is built from TRBV9 and TRBJ2-1, with TRBD1 identical over 9 junction bases. CDR3 length: 15 amino acids, cysteine to phenylalanine. Only the CDR3 portion is preserved as DNA: 45 bases, with reading frame beginning at the first base. The germline V gene encodes CDR1 SGDLS and CDR2 YYNGEE. V is pruned by 4 bases and J by 9 bases, leaving 11 bases of the junction without a gene match.